These T cell receptor beta chains were read from a single sample in a study of graft-versus-host responses after intestinal transplantation. Libraries were prepared by immunoSEQ multiplex PCR; TCRdb keeps only in-frame clonotypes and omits some of them. The sample shows around 93,000 clones, about nine tenths of them seen only once. These receptors are not linked to any known antigen. The sample in question was unstimulated CD8+ T cells sorted from spleen or lymph node cells, obtained before intestinal transplant. These receptor sequences come from a human donor who received an intestinal transplant. The CDR3 runs from the conserved cysteine through the conserved F or W. The D gene is left open where the match is weak. The size entry is marked missing in some rows and otherwise reads once, few, many or a size class.

NA,NA,TRBV6-5,TRBJ1-5,TGTGCCAGCACCCAAGGGGTTCAGCCCCAGCATTTT,CASTQGVQPQHF
medium-sized,TRBD2,TRBV6-1,TRBJ2-1,TGTGCCAGCAGACTGGGACTAGCGGGGGGCAATGAGCAGTTCTTC,CASRLGLAGGNEQFF
NA,NA,TRBV4-1,TRBJ1-2,TGCGCCAGCAGCCAACCAGGATTCTATGGCTACACCTTC,CASSQPGFYGYTF
NA,NA,TRBV7-9,TRBJ2-3,TGTGCCAGCAGCCCGGTCACCACAGATACGCAGTATTTT,CASSPVTTDTQYF
NA,TRBD2,TRBV7-6,TRBJ2-1,TGTGCCAGCAGAAGCGGGGGGGCCGAAGTAGAGCAGTTCTTC,CASRSGGAEVEQFF
NA,NA,TRBV2,TRBJ1-1,TGTGCCAGCAGTGATCCGGGGGGGGCGGAGGGTGAAGCTTTCTTT,CASSDPGGAEGEAFF
NA,TRBD1,TRBV4-1,TRBJ2-3,TGCGCCAGCAGCCAAGATCGAGGGGGCACTACAGATACGCAGTATTTT,CASSQDRGGTTDTQYF
once,NA,TRBV2,TRBJ2-7,TGTGCCAGCAGTGGGCTGGCCCGTATCTACGAGCAGTACTTC,CASSGLARIYEQYF
NA,NA,TRBV27,TRBJ1-1,TGTGCCAGCAGTTTGGCGGTAGGGGGAGAAGCTTTCTTT,CASSLAVGGEAFF
NA,NA,TRBV2,TRBJ1-1,TGTGCCAGCAGTCAACAGGCCATGAACACTGAAGCTTTCTTT,CASSQQAMNTEAFF
NA,NA,TRBV19,TRBJ2-7,TGTGCCAGTAGATCCAGGGACACTTCCTACGAGCAGTACTTC,CASRSRDTSYEQYF
NA,TRBD1,TRBV6-1,TRBJ1-2,TGTGCCAGCAGGATTCAGGGGGCAGTGAGTGGCTACACCTTC,CASRIQGAVSGYTF
NA,TRBD1,TRBV4-2,TRBJ2-2,TGTGCCAGCAGCCAAGACTCCGGACAGGGAAGGTCCGGGGAGCTGTTTTTT,CASSQDSGQGRSGELFF
NA,NA,TRBV6-5,TRBJ2-7,TGTGCCAGCAGTGAAGACAGCGAATACGAGCAGTACTTC,CASSEDSEYEQYF
once,NA,TRBV27,TRBJ2-1,TGTGCCAGCAAAACAGAAAACTCCTACAATGAGCAGTTCTTC,CASKTENSYNEQFF
NA,NA,TRBV4-1,TRBJ2-5,TGCGCCAGCAGCCACCCCCAGGGCGTGTACCTCCAAGAGACCCAGTACTTC,CASSHPQGVYLQETQYF